This TCR beta chain was captured by sequencing in a study of T-cell reconstitution after alpha-beta-depleted transplantation in children. Unique molecular identifiers tagged the TCRbeta library. TCRdb re-called the PCR reads through MiXCR, storing one row per CDR3 protein. The sample contains a few hundred thousand distinct CDR3 sequences, about 12% of which appear only once. Here the sequenced sample was PBMCs from the stem cell graft donor, taken from the stem cell graft. The receptor's source is a human donor who donated a stem cell graft to a child with combined immunodeficiency.

CDR3 region: CASSLGTGRRDTQYF. In DNA form, the CDR3 reads TGTGCCAGCAGCCTCGGGACAGGCCGGAGGGATACGCAGTATTTT. The V gene is TRBV5-6, the J gene TRBJ2-3, with 8 bases fitting TRBD1. CDR1 SGHDT and CDR2 YYEEEE come from the germline V gene. The CDR3 runs to 15 residues. After removal of 4 bases from V and 6 bases from J, the junction contained 10 bases not matched to a gene. The full variable domain, with the rest looked up from reference TRBV5-6 and TRBJ2-3, is DAGVTQSPTHLIKTRGQQVTLRCSPKSGHDTVSWYQQALGQGPQFIFQYYEEEERQRGNFPDRFSGHQFPNYSSELNVNALLLGDSALYLCASSLGTGRRDTQYFGPGTRLTVL.